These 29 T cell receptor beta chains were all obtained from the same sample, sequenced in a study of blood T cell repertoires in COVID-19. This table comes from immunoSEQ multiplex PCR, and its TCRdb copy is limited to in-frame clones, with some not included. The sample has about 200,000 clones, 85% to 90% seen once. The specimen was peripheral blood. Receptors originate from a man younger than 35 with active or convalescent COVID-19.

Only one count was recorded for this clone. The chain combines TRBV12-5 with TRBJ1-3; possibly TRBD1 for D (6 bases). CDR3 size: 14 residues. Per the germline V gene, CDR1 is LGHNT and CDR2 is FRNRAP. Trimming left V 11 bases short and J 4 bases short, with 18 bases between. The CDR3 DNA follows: TGTGCTCCCGCGGGGGCCGGAACGGGAAACACCATATATTTT. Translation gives CAPAGAGTGNTIYF.

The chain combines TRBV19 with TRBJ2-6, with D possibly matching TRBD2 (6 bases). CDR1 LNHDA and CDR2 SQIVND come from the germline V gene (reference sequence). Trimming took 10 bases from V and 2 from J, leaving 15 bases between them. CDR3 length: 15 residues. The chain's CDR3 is CATHKEGAGANVLTF. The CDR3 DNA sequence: TGTGCCACCCACAAGGAGGGCGCTGGGGCCAACGTCCTGACTTTC.

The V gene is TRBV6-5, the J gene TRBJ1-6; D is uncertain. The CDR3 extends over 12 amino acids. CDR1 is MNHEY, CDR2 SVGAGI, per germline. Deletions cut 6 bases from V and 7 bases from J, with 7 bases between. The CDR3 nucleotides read TGTGCCAGCAGCCGCGGAAATTCACCCCTCCACTTT. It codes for CASSRGNSPLHF.

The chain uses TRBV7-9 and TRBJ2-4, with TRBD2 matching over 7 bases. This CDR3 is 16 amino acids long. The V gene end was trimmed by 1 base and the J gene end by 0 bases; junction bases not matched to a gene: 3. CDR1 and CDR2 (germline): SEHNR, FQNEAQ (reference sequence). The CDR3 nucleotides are TGTGCCAGCAGCTTAGAGGGAGGGGTAGCCAAAAACATTCAGTACTTC. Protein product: CASSLEGGVAKNIQYF.

The CDR3 region is CASSPAEWRETQYF. The CDR3 bases are TGTGCCAGCTCACCGGCAGAATGGCGGGAGACCCAGTACTTC. This sequence joins TRBV18 and TRBJ2-5, with D uncertain. The length of the CDR3 is 14 residues. The germline V and J ends were trimmed by 3 bases and 5 bases, with 13 bases remaining between them. Germline V CDR1 and CDR2: KGHSH, LQKENI.

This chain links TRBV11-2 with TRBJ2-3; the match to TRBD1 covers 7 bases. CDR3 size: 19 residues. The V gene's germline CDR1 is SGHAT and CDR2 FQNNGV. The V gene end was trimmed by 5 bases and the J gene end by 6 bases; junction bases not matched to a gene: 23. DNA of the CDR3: TGTGCCAGCAGCCCATCGCCTCCAGCCTCGACAGGGACATCGGATACGCAGTATTTT. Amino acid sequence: CASSPSPPASTGTSDTQYF.

The CDR3 loop reads CASSQGLAGGVGELFF. DNA of the CDR3: TGTGCCAGCAGCCAGGGACTAGCGGGAGGTGTAGGGGAGCTGTTTTTT. The chain uses TRBV7-3 and TRBJ2-2; TRBD2 matches 15 bases. The ends lost 5 bases at V and 8 bases at J; junction bases unmatched: 6. Germline V gene lookup returns CDR1 SGHTA and CDR2 FQGTGA. The CDR3 covers 16 residues.

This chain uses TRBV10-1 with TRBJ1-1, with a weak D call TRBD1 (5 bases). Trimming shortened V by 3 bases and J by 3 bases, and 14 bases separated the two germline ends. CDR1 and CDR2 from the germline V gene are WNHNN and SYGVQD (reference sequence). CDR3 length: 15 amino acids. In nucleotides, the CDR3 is TGCGCCAGCAGTGACGGTGGGGCGGATTACACTGAAGCTTTCTTT. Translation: CASSDGGADYTEAFF.

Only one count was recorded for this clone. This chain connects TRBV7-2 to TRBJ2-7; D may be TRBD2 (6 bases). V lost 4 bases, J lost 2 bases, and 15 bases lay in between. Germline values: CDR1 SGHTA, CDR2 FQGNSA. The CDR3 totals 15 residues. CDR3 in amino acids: CASSSYLGGTYEQYF. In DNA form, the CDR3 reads TGTGCCAGCAGCTCCTACCTTGGGGGGACCTACGAGCAGTACTTC.

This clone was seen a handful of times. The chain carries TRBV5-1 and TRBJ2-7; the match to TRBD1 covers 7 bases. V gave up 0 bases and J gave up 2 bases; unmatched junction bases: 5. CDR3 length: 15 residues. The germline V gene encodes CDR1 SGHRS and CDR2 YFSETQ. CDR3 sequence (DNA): TGCGCCAGCAGCTTGGGTGACAGGGATCCCTACGAGCAGTACTTC. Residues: CASSLGDRDPYEQYF.

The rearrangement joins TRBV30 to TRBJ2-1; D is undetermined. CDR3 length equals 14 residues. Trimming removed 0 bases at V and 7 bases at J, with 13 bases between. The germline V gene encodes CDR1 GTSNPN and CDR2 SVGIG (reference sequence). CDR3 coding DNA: TGTGCCTGGAGTGTAGATCTGTCGGGTAATGAGCAGTTCTTC. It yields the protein CAWSVDLSGNEQFF.

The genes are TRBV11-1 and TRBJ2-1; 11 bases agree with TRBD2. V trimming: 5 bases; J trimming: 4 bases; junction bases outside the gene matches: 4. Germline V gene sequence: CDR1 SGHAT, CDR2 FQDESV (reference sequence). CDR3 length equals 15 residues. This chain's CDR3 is CASSLTSGGYNEQFF. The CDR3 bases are TGTGCCAGCAGCCTTACTAGCGGGGGATACAATGAGCAGTTCTTC.

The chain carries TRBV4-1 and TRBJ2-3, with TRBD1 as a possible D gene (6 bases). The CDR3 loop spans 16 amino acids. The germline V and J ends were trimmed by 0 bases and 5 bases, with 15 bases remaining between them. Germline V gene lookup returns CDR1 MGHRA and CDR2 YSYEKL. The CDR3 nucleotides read TGCGCCAGCAGCCAAGAACCAGGGGCTAGGGGAGATACGCAGTATTTT. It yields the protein CASSQEPGARGDTQYF.

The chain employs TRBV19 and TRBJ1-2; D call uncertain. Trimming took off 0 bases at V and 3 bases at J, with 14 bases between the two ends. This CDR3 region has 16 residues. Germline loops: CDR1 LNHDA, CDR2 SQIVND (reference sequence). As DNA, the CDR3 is TGTGCCAGTAGTATAGATCCGAGAGGCCGGGACTATGGCTACACCTTC. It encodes CASSIDPRGRDYGYTF.

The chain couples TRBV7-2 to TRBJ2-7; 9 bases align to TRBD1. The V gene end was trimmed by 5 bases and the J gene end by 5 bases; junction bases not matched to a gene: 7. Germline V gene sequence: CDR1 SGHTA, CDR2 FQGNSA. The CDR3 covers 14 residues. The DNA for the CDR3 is TGTGCCAGCAGCGCTAGGGACAGGGCCCACGAGCAGTACTTC. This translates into CASSARDRAHEQYF.

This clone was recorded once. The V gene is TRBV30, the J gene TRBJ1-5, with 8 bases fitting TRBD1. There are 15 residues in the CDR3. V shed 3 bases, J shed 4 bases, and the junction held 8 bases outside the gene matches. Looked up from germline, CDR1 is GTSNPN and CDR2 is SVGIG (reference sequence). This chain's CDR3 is CAWSADRGGNQPQHF. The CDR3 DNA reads TGTGCCTGGAGCGCCGACAGGGGCGGGAATCAGCCCCAGCATTTT.

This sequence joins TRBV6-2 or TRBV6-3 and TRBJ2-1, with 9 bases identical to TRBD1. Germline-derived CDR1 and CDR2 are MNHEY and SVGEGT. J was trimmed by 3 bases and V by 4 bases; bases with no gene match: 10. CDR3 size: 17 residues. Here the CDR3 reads CASSSRRRQGDYNEQFF. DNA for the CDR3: TGTGCCAGCAGTTCCCGGAGAAGACAGGGGGACTACAATGAGCAGTTCTTC.

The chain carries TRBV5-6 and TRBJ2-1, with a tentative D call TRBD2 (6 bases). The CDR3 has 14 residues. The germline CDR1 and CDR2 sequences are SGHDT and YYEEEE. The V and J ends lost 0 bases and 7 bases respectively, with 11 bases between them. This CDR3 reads CASSLVLASNEQFF. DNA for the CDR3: TGTGCCAGCAGCTTGGTACTAGCAAGTAATGAGCAGTTCTTC.

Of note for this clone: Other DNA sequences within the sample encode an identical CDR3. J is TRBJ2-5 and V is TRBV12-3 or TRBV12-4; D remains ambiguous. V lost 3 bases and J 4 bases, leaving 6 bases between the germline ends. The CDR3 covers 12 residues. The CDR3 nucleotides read TGTGCCAGCAGTTTGTCGCGAGAGACCCAGTACTTC. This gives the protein CASSLSRETQYF.

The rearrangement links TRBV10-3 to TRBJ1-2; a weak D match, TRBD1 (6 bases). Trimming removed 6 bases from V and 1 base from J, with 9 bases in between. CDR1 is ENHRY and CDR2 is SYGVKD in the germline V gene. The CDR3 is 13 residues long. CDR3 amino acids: CAISQDSNYGYTF. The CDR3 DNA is TGTGCCATCAGCCAGGACAGTAACTATGGCTACACCTTC.

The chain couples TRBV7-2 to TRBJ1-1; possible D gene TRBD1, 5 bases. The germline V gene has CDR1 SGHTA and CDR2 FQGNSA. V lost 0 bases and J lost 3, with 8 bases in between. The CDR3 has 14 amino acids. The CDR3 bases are TGTGCCAGCAGCTTAGCGTCAGGGCACACTGAAGCTTTCTTT. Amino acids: CASSLASGHTEAFF.

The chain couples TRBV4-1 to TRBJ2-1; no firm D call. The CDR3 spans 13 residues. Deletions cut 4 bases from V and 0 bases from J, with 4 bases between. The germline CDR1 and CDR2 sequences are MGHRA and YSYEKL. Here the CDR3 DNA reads TGCGCCAGCAGCCCTAGCTCCTACAATGAGCAGTTCTTC. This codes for CASSPSSYNEQFF.

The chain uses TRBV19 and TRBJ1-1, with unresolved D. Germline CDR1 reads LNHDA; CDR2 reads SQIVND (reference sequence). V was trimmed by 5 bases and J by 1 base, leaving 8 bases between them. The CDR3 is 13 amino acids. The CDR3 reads CASSDTWNTEAFF. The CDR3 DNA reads TGTGCCAGTAGTGACACGTGGAACACTGAAGCTTTCTTT.

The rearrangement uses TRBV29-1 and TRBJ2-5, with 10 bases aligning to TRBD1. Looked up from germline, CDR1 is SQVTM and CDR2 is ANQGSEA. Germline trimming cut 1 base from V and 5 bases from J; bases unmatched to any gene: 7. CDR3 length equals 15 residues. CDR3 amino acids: CSVEGGGTGVETQYF. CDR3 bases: TGCAGCGTTGAAGGAGGAGGGACAGGGGTGGAGACCCAGTACTTC.

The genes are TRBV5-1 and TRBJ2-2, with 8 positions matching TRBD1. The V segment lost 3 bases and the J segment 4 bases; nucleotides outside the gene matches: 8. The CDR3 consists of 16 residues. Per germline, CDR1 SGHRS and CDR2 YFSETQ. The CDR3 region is CASSWAGQGSTGELFF. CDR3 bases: TGCGCCAGCAGCTGGGCTGGACAGGGCAGCACCGGGGAGCTGTTTTTT.

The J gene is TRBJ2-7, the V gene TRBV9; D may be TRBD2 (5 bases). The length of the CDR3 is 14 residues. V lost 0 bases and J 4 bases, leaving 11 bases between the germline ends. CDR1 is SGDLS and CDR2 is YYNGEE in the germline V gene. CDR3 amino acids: CASSVAGMGYEQYF. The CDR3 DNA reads TGTGCCAGCAGCGTAGCGGGGATGGGGTACGAGCAGTACTTC. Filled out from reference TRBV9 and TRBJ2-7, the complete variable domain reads DSGVTQTPKHLITATGQRVTLRCSPRSGDLSVYWYQQSLDQGLQFLIQYYNGEERAKGNILERFSAQQFPDLHSELNLSSLELGDSALYFCASSVAGMGYEQYFGPGTRLTVT.

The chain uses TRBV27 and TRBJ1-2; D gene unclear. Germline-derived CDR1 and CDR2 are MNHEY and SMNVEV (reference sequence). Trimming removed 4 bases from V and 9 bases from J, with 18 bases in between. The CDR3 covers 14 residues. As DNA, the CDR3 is TGTGCCAGCAGTTCCTTGGGATCGGGGTTTCGCTACACCTTC. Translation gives CASSSLGSGFRYTF.

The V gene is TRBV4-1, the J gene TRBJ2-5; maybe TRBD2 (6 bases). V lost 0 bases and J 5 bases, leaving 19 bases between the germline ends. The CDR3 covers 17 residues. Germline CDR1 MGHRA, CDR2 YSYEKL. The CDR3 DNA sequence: TGCGCCAGCAGCCAAGATATGATTATGGGGGGTCGGGAGACCCAGTACTTC. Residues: CASSQDMIMGGRETQYF.

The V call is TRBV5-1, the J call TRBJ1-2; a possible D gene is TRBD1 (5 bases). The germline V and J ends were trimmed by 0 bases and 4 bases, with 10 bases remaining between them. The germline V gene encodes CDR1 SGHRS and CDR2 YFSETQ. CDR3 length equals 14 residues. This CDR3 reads CASSLGGTFYGYTF. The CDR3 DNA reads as TGCGCCAGCAGCTTGGGGGGCACCTTCTATGGCTACACCTTC.